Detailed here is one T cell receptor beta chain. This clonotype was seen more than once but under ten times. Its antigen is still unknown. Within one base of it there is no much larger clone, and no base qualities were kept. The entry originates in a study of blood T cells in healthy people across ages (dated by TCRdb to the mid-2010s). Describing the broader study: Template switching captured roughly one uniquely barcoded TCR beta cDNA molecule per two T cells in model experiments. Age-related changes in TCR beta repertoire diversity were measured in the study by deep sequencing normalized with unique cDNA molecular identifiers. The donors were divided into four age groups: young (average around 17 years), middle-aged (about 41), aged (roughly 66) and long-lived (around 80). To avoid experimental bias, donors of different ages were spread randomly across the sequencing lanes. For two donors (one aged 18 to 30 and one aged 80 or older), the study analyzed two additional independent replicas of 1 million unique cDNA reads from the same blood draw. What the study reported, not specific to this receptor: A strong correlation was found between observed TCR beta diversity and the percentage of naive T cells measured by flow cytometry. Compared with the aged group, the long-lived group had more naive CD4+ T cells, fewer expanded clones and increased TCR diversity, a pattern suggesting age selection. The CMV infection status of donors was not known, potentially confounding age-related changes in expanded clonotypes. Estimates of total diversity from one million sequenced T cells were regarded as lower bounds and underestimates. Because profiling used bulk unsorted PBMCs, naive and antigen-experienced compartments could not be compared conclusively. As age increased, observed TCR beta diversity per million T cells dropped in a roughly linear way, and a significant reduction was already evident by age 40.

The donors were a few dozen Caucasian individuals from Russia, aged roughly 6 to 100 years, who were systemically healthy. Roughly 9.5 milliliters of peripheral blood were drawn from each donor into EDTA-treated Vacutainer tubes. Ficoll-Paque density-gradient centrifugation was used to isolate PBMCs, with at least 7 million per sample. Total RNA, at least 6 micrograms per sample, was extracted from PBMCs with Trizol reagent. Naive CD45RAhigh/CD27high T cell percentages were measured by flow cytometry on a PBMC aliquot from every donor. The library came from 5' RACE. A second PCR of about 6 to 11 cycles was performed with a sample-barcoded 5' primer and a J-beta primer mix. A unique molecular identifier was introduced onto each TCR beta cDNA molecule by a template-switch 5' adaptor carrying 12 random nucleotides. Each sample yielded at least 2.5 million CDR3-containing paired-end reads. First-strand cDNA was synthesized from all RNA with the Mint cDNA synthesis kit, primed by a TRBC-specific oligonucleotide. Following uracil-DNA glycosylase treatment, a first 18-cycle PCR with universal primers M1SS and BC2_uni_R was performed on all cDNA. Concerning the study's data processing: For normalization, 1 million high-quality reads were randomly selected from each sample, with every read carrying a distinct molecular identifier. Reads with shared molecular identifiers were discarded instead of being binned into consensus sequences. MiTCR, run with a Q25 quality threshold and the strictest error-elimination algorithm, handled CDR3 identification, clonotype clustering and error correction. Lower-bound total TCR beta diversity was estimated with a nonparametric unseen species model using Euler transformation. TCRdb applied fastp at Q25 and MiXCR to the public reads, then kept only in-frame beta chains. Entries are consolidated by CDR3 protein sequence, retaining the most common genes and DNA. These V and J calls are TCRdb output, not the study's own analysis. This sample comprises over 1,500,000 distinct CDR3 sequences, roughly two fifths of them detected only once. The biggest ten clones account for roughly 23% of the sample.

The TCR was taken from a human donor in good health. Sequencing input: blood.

CDR3 region: CSAPQLADQETQYF. Read as DNA, the sequence is TGCAGTGCTCCACAACTAGCGGACCAAGAGACCCAGTACTTC. The sequence joins TRBV20-1 to TRBJ2-5; 8 middle bases align to TRBD2. Including the terminal cysteine and phenylalanine, the CDR3 comprises 14 residues. The retained sequence is limited to the CDR3, 42 bases, with the frame set at the first base. The germline V gene (reference sequence) gives CDR1 as DFQATT and CDR2 as SNEGSKA. Germline trimming: 5 bases from V, 0 bases from J; junction bases outside gene matches: 5.